This TCR beta chain was sequenced during a study of neurological immune-mediated disorders. Template-switch 5'RACE cDNA synthesis added a 10-nucleotide unique molecular identifier. Each CDR3 protein is one row after TCRdb ran MiXCR on the 5' RACE reads. The repertoire holds 25,000 to 30,000 distinct CDR3 sequences, with more than 6.5% as singletons. Study-wide results and limits: Private repertoires in all groups were suggested by the finding that expanded clones across subjects shared no CDR3 amino acid sequences.

On this clonotype: Its antigen is unknown.

Per the germline V gene, CDR1 is MDHEN and CDR2 is SYDVKM. CDR3 length equals 15 residues. The V gene is TRBV28, the J gene TRBJ1-1; tentatively, D is TRBD1 (5 bases). The clonotype originates from a woman aged 45-65 years in good health. Sequenced material: PBMCs. CDR3 sequence (DNA): TGTGCAACGGGGCAATATGAAGGACTGTACCCTGAAGCTTTCTTT. This translates into CATGQYEGLYPEAFF.